Here is one T cell receptor (beta chain) with its context. This sample includes further DNA sequences coding for the same CDR3. This specimen belongs to a study of control samples from healthy donors and cancer patients. The method was immunoSEQ multiplex PCR; TCRdb's version includes in-frame clones alone and lacks a portion of them. The sample lists about 160,000 clones, 96% occurring once. Trimming shortened V by 2 bases and J by 6 bases, and 2 bases separated the two germline ends. Germline V gives CDR1 MDHEN, CDR2 SYDVKM. CDR3 length: 10 residues. Sequencing used blood. The source of this sequence is a woman aged 25 to 39 in good health. The J gene is TRBJ2-7, the V gene TRBV28; D gene uncertain. CDR3 sequence: CASSLGEQYF. The CDR3 coding sequence is TGTGCCAGCAGTTTAGGCGAGCAGTACTTC. Combining the CDR3 with reference TRBV28 and TRBJ2-7 gives the whole variable domain DVKVTQSSRYLVKRTGEKVFLECVQDMDHENMFWYRQDPGLGLRLIYFSYDVKMKEKGDIPEGYSVSREKKERFSLILESASTNQTSMYLCASSLGEQYFGPGTRLTVT.